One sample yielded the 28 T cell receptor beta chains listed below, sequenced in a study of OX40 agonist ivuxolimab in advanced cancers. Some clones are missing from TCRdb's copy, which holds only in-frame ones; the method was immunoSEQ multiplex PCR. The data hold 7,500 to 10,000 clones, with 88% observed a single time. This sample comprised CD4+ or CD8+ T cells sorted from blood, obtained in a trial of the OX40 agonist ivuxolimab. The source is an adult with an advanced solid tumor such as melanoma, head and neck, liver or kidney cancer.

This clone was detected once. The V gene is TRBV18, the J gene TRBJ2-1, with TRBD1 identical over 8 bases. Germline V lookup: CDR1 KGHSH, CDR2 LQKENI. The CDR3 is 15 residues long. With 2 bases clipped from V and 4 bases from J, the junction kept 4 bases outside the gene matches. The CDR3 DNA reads TGTGCCAGCTCACCAGAGGACAGGGTTTACAATGAGCAGTTCTTC. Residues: CASSPEDRVYNEQFF. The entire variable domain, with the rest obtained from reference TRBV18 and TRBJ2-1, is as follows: NAGVMQNPRHLVRRRGQEARLRCSPMKGHSHVYWYRQLPEEGLKFMVYLQKENIIDESGMPKERFSAEFPKEGPSILRIQQVVRGDSAAYFCASSPEDRVYNEQFFGPGTRLTVL.

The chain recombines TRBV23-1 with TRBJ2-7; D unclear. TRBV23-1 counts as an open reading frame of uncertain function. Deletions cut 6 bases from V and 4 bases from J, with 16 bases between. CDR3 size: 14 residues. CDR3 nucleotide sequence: TGCGCCAGCAGCCAAGATTTTTCCGGTTACGAGCAGTACTTC. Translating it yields CASSQDFSGYEQYF.

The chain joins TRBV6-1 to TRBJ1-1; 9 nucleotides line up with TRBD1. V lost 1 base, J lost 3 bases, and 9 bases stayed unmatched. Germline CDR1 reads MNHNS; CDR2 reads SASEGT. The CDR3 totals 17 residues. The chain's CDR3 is CASSEGTGQGYYTEAFF. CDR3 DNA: TGTGCCAGCAGTGAAGGAACGGGACAGGGTTATTACACTGAAGCTTTCTTT.

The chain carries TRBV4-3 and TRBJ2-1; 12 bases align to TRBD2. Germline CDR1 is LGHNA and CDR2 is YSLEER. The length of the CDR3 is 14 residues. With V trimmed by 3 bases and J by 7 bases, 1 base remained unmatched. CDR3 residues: CASSHGLAGNEQFF. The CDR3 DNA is TGCGCCAGCAGCCACGGACTAGCGGGGAATGAGCAGTTCTTC.

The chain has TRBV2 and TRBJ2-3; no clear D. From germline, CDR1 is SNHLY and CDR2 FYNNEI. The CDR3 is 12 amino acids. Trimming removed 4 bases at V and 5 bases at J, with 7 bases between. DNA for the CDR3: TGTGCCAGCAGTGTAGATAGAGATACGCAGTATTTT. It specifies CASSVDRDTQYF.

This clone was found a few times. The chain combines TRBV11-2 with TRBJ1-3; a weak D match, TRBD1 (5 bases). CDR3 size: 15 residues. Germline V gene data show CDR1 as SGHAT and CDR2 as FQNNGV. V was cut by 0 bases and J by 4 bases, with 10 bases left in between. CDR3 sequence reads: CASSLEGLLGNTIYF. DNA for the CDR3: TGTGCCAGCAGCTTAGAGGGACTTTTAGGAAACACCATATATTTT.

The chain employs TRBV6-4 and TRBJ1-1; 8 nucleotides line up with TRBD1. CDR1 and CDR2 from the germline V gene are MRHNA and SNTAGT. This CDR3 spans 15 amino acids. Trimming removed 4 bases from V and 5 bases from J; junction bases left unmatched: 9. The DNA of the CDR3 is TGTGCCAGCAGTGCCAGACAGGGGCTGGATACTGAAGCTTTCTTT. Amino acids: CASSARQGLDTEAFF.

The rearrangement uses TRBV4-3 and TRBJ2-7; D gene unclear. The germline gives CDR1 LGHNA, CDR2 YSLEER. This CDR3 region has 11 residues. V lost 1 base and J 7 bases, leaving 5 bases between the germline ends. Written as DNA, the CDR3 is TGCGCCAGCAGCCAAGGCGTGGAGCAGTACTTC. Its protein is CASSQGVEQYF.

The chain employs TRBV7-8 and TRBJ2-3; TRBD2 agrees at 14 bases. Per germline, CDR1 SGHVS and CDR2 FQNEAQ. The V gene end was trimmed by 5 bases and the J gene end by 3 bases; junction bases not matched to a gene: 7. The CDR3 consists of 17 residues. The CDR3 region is CASSPGLAGAGTDTQYF. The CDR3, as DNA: TGTGCCAGCAGCCCGGGACTAGCGGGGGCCGGGACAGATACGCAGTATTTT.

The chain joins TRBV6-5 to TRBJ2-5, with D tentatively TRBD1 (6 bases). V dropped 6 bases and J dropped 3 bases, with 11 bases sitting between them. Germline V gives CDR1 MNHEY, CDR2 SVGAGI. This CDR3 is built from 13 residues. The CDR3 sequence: CASRLRGKETQYF. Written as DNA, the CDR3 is TGTGCCAGCAGGTTGAGGGGGAAAGAGACCCAGTACTTC.

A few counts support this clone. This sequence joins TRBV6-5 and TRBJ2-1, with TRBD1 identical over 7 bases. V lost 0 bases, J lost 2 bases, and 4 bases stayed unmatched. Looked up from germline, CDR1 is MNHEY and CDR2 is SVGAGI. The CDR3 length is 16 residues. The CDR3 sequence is CASSYSIRGPYNEQFF. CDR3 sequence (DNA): TGTGCCAGCAGTTACTCTATAAGGGGGCCCTACAATGAGCAGTTCTTC.

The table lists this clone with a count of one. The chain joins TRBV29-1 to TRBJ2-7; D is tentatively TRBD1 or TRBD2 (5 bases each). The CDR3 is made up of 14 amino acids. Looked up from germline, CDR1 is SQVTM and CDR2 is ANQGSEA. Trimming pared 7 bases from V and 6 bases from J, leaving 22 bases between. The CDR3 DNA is TGCAGCGCACCGAGAGGGACCGCACGACGCGAGCAGTACTTC. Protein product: CSAPRGTARREQYF.

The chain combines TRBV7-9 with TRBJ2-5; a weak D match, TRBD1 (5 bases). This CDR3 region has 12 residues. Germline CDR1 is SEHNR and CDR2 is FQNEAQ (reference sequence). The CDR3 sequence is CADEGAEETQYF. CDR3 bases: TGTGCAGACGAAGGGGCGGAAGAGACCCAGTACTTC.

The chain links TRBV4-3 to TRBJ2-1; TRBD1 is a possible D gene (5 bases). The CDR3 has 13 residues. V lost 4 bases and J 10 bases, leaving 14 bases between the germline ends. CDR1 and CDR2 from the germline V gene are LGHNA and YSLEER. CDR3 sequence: CASSPTQGREQFF. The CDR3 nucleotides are TGCGCCAGCAGCCCCACCCAGGGCAGGGAGCAGTTCTTC.

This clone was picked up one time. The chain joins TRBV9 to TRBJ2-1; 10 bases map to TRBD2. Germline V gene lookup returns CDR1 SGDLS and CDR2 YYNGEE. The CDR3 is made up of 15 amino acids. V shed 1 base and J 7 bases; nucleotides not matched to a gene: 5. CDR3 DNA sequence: TGTGCCAGCAGCGTACGCAGCGGGGGGGCGAATGAGCAGTTCTTC. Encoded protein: CASSVRSGGANEQFF.

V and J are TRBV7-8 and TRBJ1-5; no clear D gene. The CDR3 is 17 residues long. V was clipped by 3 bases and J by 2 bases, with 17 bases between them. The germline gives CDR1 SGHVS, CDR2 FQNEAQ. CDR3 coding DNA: TGTGCCAGCAGCTTGATTTTCGGGATCGGGGGCAATCAGCCCCAGCATTTT. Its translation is CASSLIFGIGGNQPQHF.

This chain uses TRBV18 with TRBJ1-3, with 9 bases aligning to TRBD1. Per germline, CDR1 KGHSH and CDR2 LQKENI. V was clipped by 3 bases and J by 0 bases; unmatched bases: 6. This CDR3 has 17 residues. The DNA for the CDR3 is TGTGCCAGCTCACCTGACCGGACAGGGGCCTCTGGAAACACCATATATTTT. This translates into CASSPDRTGASGNTIYF.

CDR3 loop: CSVFGRIPKGQMDEQYF. Here the CDR3 DNA reads TGCAGCGTTTTCGGTCGGATACCGAAGGGACAGATGGACGAGCAGTACTTC. This sequence joins TRBV29-1 and TRBJ2-7; 7 positions agree with TRBD1. Looked up from germline, CDR1 is SQVTM and CDR2 is ANQGSEA. V was pared by 5 bases and J by 5 bases, with 21 bases of the junction left unmatched. This CDR3 contains 17 residues.

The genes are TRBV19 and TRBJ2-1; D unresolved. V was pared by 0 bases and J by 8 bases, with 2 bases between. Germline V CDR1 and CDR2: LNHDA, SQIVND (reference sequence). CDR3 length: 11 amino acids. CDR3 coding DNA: TGTGCCAGTAGTATAGATGATGAGCAGTTCTTC. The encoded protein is CASSIDDEQFF.

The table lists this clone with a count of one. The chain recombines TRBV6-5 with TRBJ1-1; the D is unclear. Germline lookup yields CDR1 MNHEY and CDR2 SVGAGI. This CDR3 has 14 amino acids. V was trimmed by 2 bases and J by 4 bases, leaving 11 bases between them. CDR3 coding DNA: TGTGCCAGCAGTTACCTTGGAGGGAGCACTGAAGCTTTCTTT. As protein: CASSYLGGSTEAFF.

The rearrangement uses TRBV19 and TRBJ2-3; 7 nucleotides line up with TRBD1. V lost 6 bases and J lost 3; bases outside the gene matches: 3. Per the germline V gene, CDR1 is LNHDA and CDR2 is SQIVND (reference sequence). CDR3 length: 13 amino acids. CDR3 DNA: TGTGCCAGTAGGGTGACAGGGACAGATACGCAGTATTTT. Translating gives CASRVTGTDTQYF.

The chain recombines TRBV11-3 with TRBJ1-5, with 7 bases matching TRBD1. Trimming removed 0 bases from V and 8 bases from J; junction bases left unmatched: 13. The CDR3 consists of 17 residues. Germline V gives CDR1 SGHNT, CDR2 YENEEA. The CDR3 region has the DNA TGTGCCAGCAGCTTAGACGGACAGGCTGGGCCAAGGGAGCCCCAGCATTTT. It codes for CASSLDGQAGPREPQHF.

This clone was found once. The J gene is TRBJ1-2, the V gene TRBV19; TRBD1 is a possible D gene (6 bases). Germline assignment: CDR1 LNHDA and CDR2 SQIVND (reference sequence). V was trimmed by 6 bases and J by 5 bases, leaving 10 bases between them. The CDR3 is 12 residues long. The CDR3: CASSLDRYGYTF. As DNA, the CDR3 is TGTGCCAGTAGCCTCGACAGGTATGGCTACACCTTC. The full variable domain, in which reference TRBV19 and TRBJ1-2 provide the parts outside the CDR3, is DGGITQSPKYLFRKEGQNVTLSCEQNLNHDAMYWYRQDPGQGLRLIYYSQIVNDFQKGDIAEGYSVSREKKESFPLTVTSAQKNPTAFYLCASSLDRYGYTFGSGTRLTVV.

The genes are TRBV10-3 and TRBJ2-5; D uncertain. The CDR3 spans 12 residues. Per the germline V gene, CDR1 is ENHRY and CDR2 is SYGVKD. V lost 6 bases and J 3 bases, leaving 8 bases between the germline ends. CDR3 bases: TGTGCCATCAGAGACCTAAAAGAGACCCAGTACTTC. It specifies CAIRDLKETQYF.

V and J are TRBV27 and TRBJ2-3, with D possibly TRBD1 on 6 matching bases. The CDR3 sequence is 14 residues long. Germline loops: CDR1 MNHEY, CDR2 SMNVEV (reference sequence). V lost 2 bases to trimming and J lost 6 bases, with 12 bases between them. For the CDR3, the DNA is TGTGCCAGCAGTTTAGAGGCAGGGGCGGATACGCAGTATTTT. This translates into CASSLEAGADTQYF.

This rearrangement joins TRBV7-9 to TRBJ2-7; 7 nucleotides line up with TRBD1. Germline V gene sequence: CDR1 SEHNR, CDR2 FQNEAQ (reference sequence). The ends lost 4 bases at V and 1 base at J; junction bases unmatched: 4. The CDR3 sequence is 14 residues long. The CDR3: CASSSRDRSYEQYF. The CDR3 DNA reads TGTGCCAGCAGCTCCCGGGACAGATCCTACGAGCAGTACTTC.

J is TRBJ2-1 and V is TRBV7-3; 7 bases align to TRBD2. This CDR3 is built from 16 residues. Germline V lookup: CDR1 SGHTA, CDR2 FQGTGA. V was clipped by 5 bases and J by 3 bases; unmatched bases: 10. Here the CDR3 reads CASSPERDGVYNEQFF. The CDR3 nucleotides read TGTGCCAGCAGCCCCGAGCGGGATGGGGTCTACAATGAGCAGTTCTTC.

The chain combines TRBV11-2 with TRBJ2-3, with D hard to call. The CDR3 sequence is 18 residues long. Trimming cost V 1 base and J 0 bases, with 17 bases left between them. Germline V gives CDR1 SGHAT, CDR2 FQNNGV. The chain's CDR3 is CASSLVQSFGASTDTQYF. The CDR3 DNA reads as TGTGCCAGCAGCTTAGTGCAATCCTTTGGCGCGAGCACAGATACGCAGTATTTT.